One sample yielded the 9 T cell receptor beta chains listed below, sequenced in a study of blood T cell repertoires in COVID-19. TCRdb's table, derived via immunoSEQ multiplex PCR, lists solely in-frame clones and lacks some. There are about 200,000 clones in the sample; 85% occur only once, and roughly 0.91% lies in the top ten. The sequencing input was peripheral blood. These receptor sequences come from a man in his 60s with COVID-19, enrolled during active disease.

The V gene is TRBV3-1 (or the pseudogene TRBV3-2), the J gene TRBJ1-1; the D gene is possibly TRBD1 (5 bases). Per the germline V gene, CDR1 is LGHDT and CDR2 is YNNKEL (reference sequence). CDR3 length equals 12 residues. V was cut by 0 bases and J by 10 bases, with 9 bases left in between. This CDR3 reads CASSQDTRVAFF. The CDR3 DNA reads as TGTGCCAGCAGCCAAGATACCAGGGTAGCTTTCTTT.

V is TRBV27 and J is TRBJ1-2; perhaps TRBD1 as D (5 bases). Trimming pared 1 base from V and 2 bases from J, leaving 14 bases between. The CDR3 runs 16 residues. The germline gives CDR1 MNHEY, CDR2 SMNVEV (reference sequence). DNA for the CDR3: TGTGCCAGCAGTTTATTCTATGACAGAGGCAACTATGGCTACACCTTC. Amino acid sequence: CASSLFYDRGNYGYTF.

The chain has TRBV6-5 and TRBJ1-1; 10 positions match TRBD1. This CDR3 has 15 residues. J gave up 6 bases and V 6 bases, and 10 bases lay outside the gene matches. CDR1 is MNHEY and CDR2 is SVGAGI in the germline V gene. CDR3 amino acids: CASSRTGGTGSEAFF. CDR3 DNA: TGTGCCAGCAGCAGGACAGGGGGAACCGGGTCTGAAGCTTTCTTT.

This clone turned up a few times. V usage is TRBV3-1 (or the pseudogene TRBV3-2) and J usage is TRBJ1-1; TRBD1 agrees at 7 bases. CDR1 is LGHDT, CDR2 YNNKEL, per germline (reference sequence). V shed 4 bases, J shed 4 bases, and the junction held 3 bases outside the gene matches. There are 13 residues in the CDR3. The CDR3 here is CASSLDRSTEAFF. CDR3 in DNA: TGTGCCAGCAGCCTGGACAGGTCCACTGAAGCTTTCTTT.

The J gene is TRBJ1-3, the V gene TRBV3-1 (or the pseudogene TRBV3-2); D remains ambiguous. The germline gives CDR1 LGHDT, CDR2 YNNKEL (reference sequence). The CDR3 is 14 amino acids. V shed 2 bases and J shed 2 bases, with 7 bases lying between them. The CDR3: CASSQSGAGNTIYF. In DNA form, the CDR3 reads TGTGCCAGCAGCCAATCGGGTGCTGGAAACACCATATATTTT.

The rearrangement links TRBV24-1 to TRBJ1-6; the D is unclear. In germline, CDR1 is KGHDR, CDR2 SFDVKD. Trimming left V 0 bases short and J 11 bases short, with 13 bases between. The CDR3 sequence is 15 residues long. CDR3 in amino acids: CATSDLKVRGTPLHF. In DNA form, the CDR3 reads TGTGCCACCAGTGATTTGAAGGTTCGGGGTACACCCCTCCACTTT.

This clone appeared a few times. V is TRBV6-2 or TRBV6-3 and J is TRBJ1-2; 7 bases line up with TRBD1. The CDR3 runs 14 residues. Trimming removed 6 bases from V and 4 bases from J; junction bases left unmatched: 8. In germline, CDR1 is MNHEY, CDR2 SVGEGT. CDR3 region: CASSDLRDSYGYTF. The CDR3 DNA sequence: TGTGCCAGCAGCGACCTCCGGGACAGCTATGGCTACACCTTC.

V gene TRBV18 combines with J gene TRBJ1-3; 12 positions match TRBD1. The CDR3 extends over 17 amino acids. Germline V lookup: CDR1 KGHSH, CDR2 LQKENI. V gave up 6 bases and J gave up 0 bases; unmatched junction bases: 6. The CDR3 sequence: CASSAGTGGFSGNTIYF. The CDR3 bases are TGTGCCAGCTCGGCCGGGACAGGGGGCTTCTCTGGAAACACCATATATTTT. Combining the CDR3 with reference TRBV18 and TRBJ1-3 gives the whole variable domain NAGVMQNPRHLVRRRGQEARLRCSPMKGHSHVYWYRQLPEEGLKFMVYLQKENIIDESGMPKERFSAEFPKEGPSILRIQQVVRGDSAAYFCASSAGTGGFSGNTIYFGEGSWLTVV.

This chain connects TRBV6-5 to TRBJ1-3, with D possibly matching TRBD1 (6 bases). V lost 6 bases, J lost 0 bases, and 12 bases lay in between. This CDR3 has 15 residues. The germline V gene encodes CDR1 MNHEY and CDR2 SVGAGI. CDR3 residues: CASRHRVGSGNTIYF. The CDR3 coding sequence is TGTGCCAGCAGACACAGGGTCGGCTCTGGAAACACCATATATTTT.